This paragraph covers one T cell receptor beta chain sequence. The antigen remains undetermined. Germline and junction disagree at one end, which may indicate a read error. Authors of the study amplified TCR beta CDR3 regions from RNA transcripts. The HTBI primer set served for first-round RT-PCR of the TCR CDR3. Each CDR3 protein gets one entry after TCRdb re-called the multiplex PCR reads with MiXCR. The sample holds around 660,000 distinct CDR3 sequences; 45% are singletons and the top ten take less than 9%. The sample originates from a study of T cells in Graves' hyperthyroidism and ophthalmopathy. General observations from the study: Most expanded thyroid clonotypes above 0.001 recurred in blood. Onset of ophthalmopathy came a median 6.5 months after the model predicted it.

Germline V gene sequence: CDR1 WNHNN, CDR2 SYGVQD (reference sequence). The length of the CDR3 is 14 residues. Sequenced: peripheral blood or thyroid tissue (not recorded which). The clonotype comes from an adult man with Graves' disease, either hyperthyroidism or ophthalmopathy (not recorded which). This chain joins TRBV10-1 and TRBJ2-2; 7 bases agree with TRBD2. In nucleotides, the CDR3 is TGTGCCAGCAGCCAGCGGGGCAACACCGGGGAGCTGTTTTTT. Its protein is CASSQRGNTGELFF.